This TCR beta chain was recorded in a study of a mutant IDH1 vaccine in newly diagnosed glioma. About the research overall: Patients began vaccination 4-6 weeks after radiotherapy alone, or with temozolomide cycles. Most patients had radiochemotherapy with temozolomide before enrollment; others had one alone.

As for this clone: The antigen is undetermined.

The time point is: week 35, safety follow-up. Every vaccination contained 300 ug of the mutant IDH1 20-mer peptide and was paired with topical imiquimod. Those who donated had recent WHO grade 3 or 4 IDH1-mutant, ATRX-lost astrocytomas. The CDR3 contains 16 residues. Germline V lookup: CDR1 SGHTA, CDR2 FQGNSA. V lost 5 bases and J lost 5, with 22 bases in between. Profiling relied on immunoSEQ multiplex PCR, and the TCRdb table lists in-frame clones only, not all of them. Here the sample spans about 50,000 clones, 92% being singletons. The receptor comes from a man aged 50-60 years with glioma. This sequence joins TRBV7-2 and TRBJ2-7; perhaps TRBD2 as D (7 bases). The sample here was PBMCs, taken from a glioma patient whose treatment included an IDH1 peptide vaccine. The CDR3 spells CASSPPLIGGANEQYF. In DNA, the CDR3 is TGTGCCAGCAGCCCACCCCTTATTGGGGGGGCCAACGAGCAGTACTTC.